The subject of this entry is one T cell receptor beta chain. The authors' processing: The authors estimated nucleated cell counts from reference gene primer amplification. Sequencing was performed with immunoSEQ multiplex PCR; in TCRdb, only in-frame clones are kept and a portion is missing. Clonal size and the V and J genes are those of that table, whereas D and trimming came from the DNA. The sample includes fewer than 250,000 clones, 83% of them seen just once. This CDR3 contains 14 residues. Deletions cut 2 bases from V and 5 bases from J, with 14 bases between. CDR1 and CDR2 (germline): GTSNPN, SVGIG (reference sequence). The data were taken from a study of blood T cell repertoires in COVID-19. Study information: Acute-phase and convalescent COVID-19 samples originated in the United States, Italy and Spain. PBMCs, B-cell-depleted T cells, or T cells were the source of the cDNA or gDNA that made up the material.

The TCR comes from a man aged 50-59 years with active or convalescent COVID-19. Specimen: peripheral blood. This chain links TRBV30 with TRBJ2-3; D may be TRBD2 (6 bases). The CDR3: CAWSTGGGIDTQYF. The CDR3 region has the DNA TGTGCCTGGAGTACGGGTGGGGGGATAGATACGCAGTATTTT.